The entry below gives a single TCR beta chain sequence along with its context. These data belong to a study of blood T cell repertoires in COVID-19. Across the study: The origin of the acute and convalescent COVID-19 samples was the United States, Italy and Spain. From T cells, B-cell-depleted T cells, or PBMCs came the material, which was cDNA or gDNA.

Assignments of participants to cohorts depended upon their own reported clinical history. The CDR3 spans 16 residues. V lost 3 bases and J lost 2; bases outside the gene matches: 5. Germline V CDR1 and CDR2: SGHDN, FVKESK. Per the authors' pipeline: Amplification of reference gene primers was used by the study to estimate nucleated cell counts. Data came from immunoSEQ multiplex PCR; TCRdb stores just in-frame clones and leaves some out. V and J calls and clone size are as listed in that table; D and trimming were resolved from the DNA. The sample carries about 190,000 clones, about 88% recorded once.

The material sequenced was PBMCs or T cells enriched from blood (not recorded which). The V call is TRBV14, the J call TRBJ2-1; 9 bases align to TRBD2. The TCR comes from a woman in her 30s who had recovered from COVID-19. The DNA for the CDR3 is TGTGCCAGCAGCCACTTAGCGGGAGTTACCTACAATGAGCAGTTCTTC. This codes for CASSHLAGVTYNEQFF.